This T cell receptor (beta chain) was observed in a study of blood T cell repertoires in COVID-19. Study context: T cells, B-cell-depleted T cells, or PBMCs provided the cDNA or gDNA that served as material.

TCRdb's table, derived via immunoSEQ multiplex PCR, lists solely in-frame clones and lacks some. The table shows approximately 280,000 clones, with roughly 86% occurring only once. Germline V gene data show CDR1 as LGHNA and CDR2 as YNFKEQ. Unmatched junction bases numbered 4, after V lost 4 bases and J lost 4 bases. This CDR3 has 15 amino acids. V gene TRBV4-2 combines with J gene TRBJ1-4; 9 bases agree with TRBD1. The receptor comes from an older woman who had recovered from COVID-19. Sequences were obtained from PBMCs or T cells enriched from blood (not recorded which). For the CDR3, the DNA is TGTGCCAGCAGCCGAACAGGGGGCCATAATGAAAAACTGTTTTTT. Its protein product is CASSRTGGHNEKLFF.